Listed below are T cell receptor beta chains from one sample, sequenced in a study of blood T cell repertoires in COVID-19. The assay was immunoSEQ multiplex PCR, and TCRdb's table has in-frame clones only and misses some. The sample lists roughly 150,000 clones, roughly 85% seen once, with 15% to 20% in the top ten. The sample was PBMCs or T cells enriched from blood (not recorded which). The source is a woman aged 70 to 79 in a cohort exposed to, infected with or recovered from COVID-19 (not recorded which). CDR3s include the opening cysteine and the closing phenylalanine or tryptophan. A D gene is named only where the DNA matches it firmly. Some rows have no size entry. The others give once, few or many, or a class for an expanded clone.

>.|TRBJ1-2|TRBV6-1|.
TGTGCCAGCAGTGAAGCATGGCAGGGGAACTATGGCTACACCTTC
CASSEAWQGNYGYTF
>TRBD1|TRBJ2-7|TRBV18|.
TGTGCCAGCTCACAATTTTCCGGGACAGGGGTTTACGAGCAGTACTTC
CASSQFSGTGVYEQYF
>TRBD2|TRBJ2-1|TRBV28|.
TGTGCCAGCAGTCGGCCTAGCGGGAGTATCGATGAGCAGTTCTTC
CASSRPSGSIDEQFF
>TRBD1|TRBJ2-7|TRBV5-4|.
TGTGCCAGCAGCTTACGGACAGGTGTTGGCTACGAGCAGTACTTC
CASSLRTGVGYEQYF
>.|TRBJ2-7|TRBV9|once
TGTGCCAGCAGCCTCCGGGACTCAAATTACGAGCAGTACTTC
CASSLRDSNYEQYF
>.|TRBJ2-1|TRBV6-2/TRBV6-3|.
TGTGCCAGCAGTTACCCGGGACTCAAAAACACCCGGAGCTCCTACAATGAGCAGTTCTTC
CASSYPGLKNTRSSYNEQFF
>.|TRBJ2-3|TRBV7-9|.
TGTGCCAGTTCACGGGGCACAGATACGCAGTATTTT
CASSRGTDTQYF
>TRBD2|TRBJ2-5|TRBV5-6|once
TGTGCCAGCAGCACCTCGGGACTAGTCGGGGAGACCCAGTACTTC
CASSTSGLVGETQYF
>TRBD2|TRBJ2-5|TRBV10-3|few
TGTGCCATCAGCCCGGGACTAGGGGGACAAGAGACCCAGTACTTC
CAISPGLGGQETQYF
>TRBD2|TRBJ2-1|TRBV29-1|few
TGCAGCGCTAGGGGACTAGCGGGAGTCAATGAGCAGTTCTTC
CSARGLAGVNEQFF
>TRBD2|TRBJ2-7|TRBV6-9|.
TGTGCCAGCGGAGCGGGAGACCACGAGCAGTACTTC
CASGAGDHEQYF
>.|TRBJ2-4|TRBV18|.
TGTGCCAGCTCACCACCCGGACAAGTCATAGCCAAAAACATTCAGTACTTC
CASSPPGQVIAKNIQYF
>TRBD1|TRBJ2-1|TRBV18|.
TGTGCCAGCTCACCATTGGGGACAGGTTACAATGAGCAGTTCTTC
CASSPLGTGYNEQFF
>TRBD2|TRBJ2-3|TRBV28|.
TGTGCCAGCCGTGCTGCGGGGGCAGATACGCAGTATTTT
CASRAAGADTQYF
>TRBD1|TRBJ1-5|TRBV19|.
TGTGCCACCGCCGGACAGGCGAATAGCAATCAGCCCCAGCATTTT
CATAGQANSNQPQHF
>.|TRBJ1-1|TRBV7-9|.
TGTGCCAGCAGCAAACAGGCGAACACTGAAGCTTTCTTT
CASSKQANTEAFF
>TRBD1|TRBJ1-2|TRBV29-1|.
TGCAGCGCCTCGGGGACAGTTGACTATGGCTACACCTTC
CSASGTVDYGYTF
>TRBD1|TRBJ1-2|TRBV3-1/TRBV3-2|.
TGTGCCAGCAGCCGACAGGGGGTATTTGATGGCTACACCTTC
CASSRQGVFDGYTF
>TRBD1|TRBJ1-6|TRBV18|once
TGTGCCAGCTCACCACGGATGGGACAGGCGAATTCGCCCCTCCACTTT
CASSPRMGQANSPLHF
>TRBD1|TRBJ1-1|TRBV7-9|.
TGTGCCAGCAGCCGGGGACAGGGGGTATTTATGAACACTGAAGCTTTCTTT
CASSRGQGVFMNTEAFF
>.|TRBJ2-6|TRBV7-8|once
TGTGCCAGCAGCTTAGGGCCTGCCTCTGGGGCCAACGTCCTGACTTTC
CASSLGPASGANVLTF
>TRBD2|TRBJ2-2|TRBV7-9|.
TGTGCTCTCGCGGGTAGCGGGAAAGTCAGAGACACCGGGGAGCTGTTTTTT
CALAGSGKVRDTGELFF
>.|TRBJ1-5|TRBV3-1/TRBV3-2|.
TGTGCCAGCAGCCTTAGCCCCAATAGCAATCAGCCCCAGCATTTT
CASSLSPNSNQPQHF
>.|TRBJ2-7|TRBV19|few
TGTGCCAGTAGTATCACAATAGGACAAATCTACGAGCAGTACTTC
CASSITIGQIYEQYF
>.|TRBJ1-1|TRBV12-3/TRBV12-4|.
TGTGCCAGCAGTTTGATGGGGCCCGCTGAAGCTTTCTTT
CASSLMGPAEAFF
>.|TRBJ1-5|TRBV5-6|.
TGTGCCAGCAGCTTTTCTAGTCAGCCCCAGCATTTT
CASSFSSQPQHF
>.|TRBJ1-2|TRBV28|.
TGTGCCAGCAGTTTAGGCAGGGGTAGGCATGGCTACACCTTC
CASSLGRGRHGYTF
>.|TRBJ2-2|TRBV5-1|.
TGCGCCAGCAGCTTGTCCGGGACACCGACCGGGGAGCTGTTTTTT
CASSLSGTPTGELFF
>.|TRBJ1-4|TRBV28|.
TGTGCCAGCAGTTTTGTCGGTGCAACTAATGAAAAACTGTTTTTT
CASSFVGATNEKLFF
>.|TRBJ2-1|TRBV11-3|.
TGTGCCAGTCGCGCGGTGGCGGGCTACAATGAGCAGTTCTTC
CASRAVAGYNEQFF
>TRBD1|TRBJ2-7|TRBV5-6|.
TGTGCCAGCAGCTTTCCCGGGACAGGGGAGGAGCAGTACTTC
CASSFPGTGEEQYF
>.|TRBJ1-2|TRBV12-3/TRBV12-4|.
TGTGCCAGCAGTTTACACGGCTATGGCTACACCTTC
CASSLHGYGYTF
>TRBD1|TRBJ2-3|TRBV4-1|few
TGCGCCAGCAGCCAATCTACTGGGACAGGGGGAAGCACAGATACGCAGTATTTT
CASSQSTGTGGSTDTQYF
>TRBD1|TRBJ1-4|TRBV7-2|once
TGTGCCAGCAGCTACCAGGGGGCCGATGAAAAACTGTTTTTT
CASSYQGADEKLFF
>.|TRBJ1-1|TRBV9|.
TGTGCCAGCAGCGTACAGGGGATGAACACTGAAGCTTTCTTT
CASSVQGMNTEAFF
>.|TRBJ1-5|TRBV28|.
TGTGCCAGCAGTGCCTACAGGGAACCCAATCAGCCCCAGCATTTT
CASSAYREPNQPQHF
>TRBD1|TRBJ1-2|TRBV28|.
TGTGCCAGCAATGTTGGGGCAGGGGGCAACTATGGCTACACCTTC
CASNVGAGGNYGYTF
>.|TRBJ2-1|TRBV7-8|few
TGTGCCAGCAGCTTAGGGCAGGGCAGGTACAATGAGCAGTTCTTC
CASSLGQGRYNEQFF
>.|TRBJ1-5|TRBV21-1|.
TGTGCCAGCAGCCCCCCAACAGGGTCGGAGGGCAATCAGCCCCAGCATTTT
CASSPPTGSEGNQPQHF
>.|TRBJ2-7|TRBV10-1|.
TGCGCCAGCAGTGAGTCACGGCAGGGGGGCATCGAGCAGTACTTC
CASSESRQGGIEQYF